This TCR beta chain was identified in a study of T cell responses to AZD1222 COVID-19 vaccine. Points from the study as a whole: In the spike-specific TCR repertoire, nearly half reportedly target unmutated variant regions. Donors skewed white British and female; clonal diversity was possibly underestimated. The study identified only five or six AZD1222 recipients as seropositive at baseline. The repertoires were collected only after the peak T cell response.

V gave up 0 bases and J gave up 0 bases, with 9 bases separating them. This CDR3 has 15 amino acids. The V gene's germline CDR1 is SGHVS and CDR2 FNYEAQ. Clones were sequenced by immunoSEQ multiplex PCR, and TCRdb holds only the in-frame ones, with some missing. In the table there are 150,000 or so clones, 94% of which are singletons. Comment on this clone: Its antigen is still unknown.

This chain uses TRBV7-6 with TRBJ2-7, with D perhaps TRBD1 (5 bases). This clonotype was obtained from an adult in good health. Source: peripheral blood, taken on day 0 of AZD1222 vaccination. This chain's CDR3 is CASSLAGRASYEQYF. For the CDR3, the DNA is TGTGCCAGCAGCTTAGCGGGGCGTGCCTCCTACGAGCAGTACTTC.